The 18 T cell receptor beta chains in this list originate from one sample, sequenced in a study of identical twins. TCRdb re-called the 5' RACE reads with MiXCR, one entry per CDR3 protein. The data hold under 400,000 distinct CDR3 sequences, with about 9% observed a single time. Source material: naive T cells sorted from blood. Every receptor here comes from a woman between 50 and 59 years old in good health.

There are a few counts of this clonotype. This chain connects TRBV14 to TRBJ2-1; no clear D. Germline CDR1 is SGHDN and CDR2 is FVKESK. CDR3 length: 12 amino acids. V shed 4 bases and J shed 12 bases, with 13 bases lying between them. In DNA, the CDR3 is TGTGCCAGCAGCCTCGGCCCGGTCAGGCAGTTCTTC. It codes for CASSLGPVRQFF.

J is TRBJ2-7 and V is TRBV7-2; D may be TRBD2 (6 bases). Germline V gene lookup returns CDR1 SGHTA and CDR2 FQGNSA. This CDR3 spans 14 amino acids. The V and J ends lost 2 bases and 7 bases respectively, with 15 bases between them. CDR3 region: CASSLRPGRREQYV. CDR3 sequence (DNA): TGTGCCAGCAGCTTACGACCTGGGAGGAGAGAGCAGTACGTC.

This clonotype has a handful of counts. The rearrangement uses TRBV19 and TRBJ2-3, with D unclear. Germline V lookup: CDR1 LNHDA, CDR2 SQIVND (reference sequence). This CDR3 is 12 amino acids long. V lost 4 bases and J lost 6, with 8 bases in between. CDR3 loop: CASSTYSDTQYF. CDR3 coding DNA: TGTGCCAGTAGTACCTACTCGGATACGCAGTATTTT. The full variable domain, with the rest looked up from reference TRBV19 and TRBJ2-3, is DGGITQSPKYLFRKEGQNVTLSCEQNLNHDAMYWYRQDPGQGLRLIYYSQIVNDFQKGDIAEGYSVSREKKESFPLTVTSAQKNPTAFYLCASSTYSDTQYFGPGTRLTVL.

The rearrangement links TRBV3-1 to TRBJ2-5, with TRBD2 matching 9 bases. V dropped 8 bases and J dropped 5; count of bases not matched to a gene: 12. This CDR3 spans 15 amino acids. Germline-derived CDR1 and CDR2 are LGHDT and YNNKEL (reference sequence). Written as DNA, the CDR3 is TGTGCCAGCCTCCGGAAGGGCGGGAGGGCCGAGACCCAGTACTTC. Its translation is CASLRKGGRAETQYF.

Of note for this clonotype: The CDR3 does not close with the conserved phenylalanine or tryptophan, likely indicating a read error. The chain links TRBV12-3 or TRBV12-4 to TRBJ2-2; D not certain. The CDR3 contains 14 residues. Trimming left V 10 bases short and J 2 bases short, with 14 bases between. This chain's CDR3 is CATPELENTGELFC. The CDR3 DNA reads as TGTGCCACCCCCGAGCTAGAAAACACCGGGGAGCTGTTTTGT.

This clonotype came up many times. The CDR3 DNA sequence: TGCGCCAGCAGCTTAATCGTGGGACAGTCGAACACTGAAGCTTTCTTT. The encoded protein is CASSLIVGQSNTEAFF. V and J are TRBV5-1 and TRBJ1-1; TRBD1 matches at 7 bases. The CDR3 totals 16 residues. The germline CDR1 and CDR2 sequences are SGHRS and YFSETQ. The V and J ends lost 2 bases and 1 base, in that order; junction bases with no gene match: 8. Looking up the rest from reference TRBV5-1 and TRBJ1-1 gives the full variable domain: KAGVTQTPRYLIKTRGQQVTLSCSPISGHRSVSWYQQTPGQGLQFLFEYFSETQRNKGNFPGRFSGRQFSNSRSEMNVSTLELGDSALYLCASSLIVGQSNTEAFFGQGTRLTVV.

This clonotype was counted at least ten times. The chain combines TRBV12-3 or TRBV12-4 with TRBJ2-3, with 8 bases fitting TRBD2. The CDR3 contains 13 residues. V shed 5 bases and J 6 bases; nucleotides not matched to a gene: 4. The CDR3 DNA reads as TGTGCCAGCAGTCCGGGAGGGGATGATACGCAGTATTTT. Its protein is CASSPGGDDTQYF.

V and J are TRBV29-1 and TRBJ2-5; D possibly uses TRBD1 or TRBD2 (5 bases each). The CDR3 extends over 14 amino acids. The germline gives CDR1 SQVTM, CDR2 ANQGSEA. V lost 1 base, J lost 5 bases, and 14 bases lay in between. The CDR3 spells CSVEGGNPGETQYF. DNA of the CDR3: TGCAGCGTTGAAGGGGGGAACCCGGGGGAGACCCAGTACTTC.

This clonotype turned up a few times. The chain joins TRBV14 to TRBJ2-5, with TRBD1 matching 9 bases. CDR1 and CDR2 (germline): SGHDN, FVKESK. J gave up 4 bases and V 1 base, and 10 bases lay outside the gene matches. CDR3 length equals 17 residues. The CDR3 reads CASSQGLRDRVRETQYF. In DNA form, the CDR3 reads TGTGCCAGCAGCCAAGGACTCCGGGACAGGGTTCGAGAGACCCAGTACTTC.

CDR3 amino acids: CASSRRTGSRGTEAFF. The CDR3, as DNA: TGTGCCAGCAGCCGCCGGACAGGGAGTCGGGGCACTGAAGCTTTCTTT. The chain carries TRBV3-1 and TRBJ1-1; 8 bases are a match to TRBD1. The CDR3 is 16 amino acids. With 4 bases clipped from V and 4 bases from J, the junction kept 11 bases outside the gene matches. CDR1 and CDR2 (germline): LGHDT, YNNKEL (reference sequence).

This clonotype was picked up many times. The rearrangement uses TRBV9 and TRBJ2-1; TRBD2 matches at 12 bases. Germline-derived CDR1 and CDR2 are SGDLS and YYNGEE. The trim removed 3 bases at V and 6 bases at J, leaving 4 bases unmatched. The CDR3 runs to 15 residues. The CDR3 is CASSALAGGVNEQFF. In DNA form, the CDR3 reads TGTGCCAGCAGCGCTCTAGCGGGAGGGGTCAATGAGCAGTTCTTC.

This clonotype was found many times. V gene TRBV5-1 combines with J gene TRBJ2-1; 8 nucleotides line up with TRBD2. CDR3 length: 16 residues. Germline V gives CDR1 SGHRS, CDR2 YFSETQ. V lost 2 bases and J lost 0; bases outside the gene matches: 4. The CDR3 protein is CASSFASGSSYNEQFF. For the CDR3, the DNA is TGCGCCAGCAGCTTTGCTAGCGGGTCCTCCTACAATGAGCAGTTCTTC.

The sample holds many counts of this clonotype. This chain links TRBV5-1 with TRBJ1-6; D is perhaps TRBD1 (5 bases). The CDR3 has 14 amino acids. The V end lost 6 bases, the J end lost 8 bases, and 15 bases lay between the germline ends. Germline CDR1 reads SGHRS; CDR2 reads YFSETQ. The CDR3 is CASNAGTDYSPLHF. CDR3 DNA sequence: TGCGCCAGCAACGCCGGGACGGATTATTCACCCCTCCACTTT.

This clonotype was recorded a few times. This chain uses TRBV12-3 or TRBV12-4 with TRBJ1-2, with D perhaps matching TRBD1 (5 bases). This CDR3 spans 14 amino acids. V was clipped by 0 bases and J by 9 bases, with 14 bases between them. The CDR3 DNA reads TGTGCCAGCAGTTTAGCGGAGGGGAGACTAAGCTACACCTTC. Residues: CASSLAEGRLSYTF.

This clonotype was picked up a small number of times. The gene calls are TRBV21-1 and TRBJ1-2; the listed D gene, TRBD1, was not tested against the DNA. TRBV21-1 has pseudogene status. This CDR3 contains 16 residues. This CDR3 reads CASSTRRLGQSRGYTF. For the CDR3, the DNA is TGTGCCAGCAGCACTCGCAGATTGGGACAGTCTCGTGGCTACACCTTC.

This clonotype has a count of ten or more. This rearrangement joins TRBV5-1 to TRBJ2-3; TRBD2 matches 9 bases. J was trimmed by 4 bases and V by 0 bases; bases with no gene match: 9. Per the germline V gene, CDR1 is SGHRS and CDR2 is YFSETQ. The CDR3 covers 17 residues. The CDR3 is CASSLVGASGNPDTQYF. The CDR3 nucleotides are TGCGCCAGCAGCTTGGTCGGGGCTAGCGGGAACCCAGATACGCAGTATTTT.

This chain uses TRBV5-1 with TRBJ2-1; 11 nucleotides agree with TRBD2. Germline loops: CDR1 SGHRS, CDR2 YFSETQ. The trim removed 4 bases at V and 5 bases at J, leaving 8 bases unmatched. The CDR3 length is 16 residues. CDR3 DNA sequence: TGCGCCAGCAGCGGGATAGCGGGAGGGCCCCACAATGAGCAGTTCTTC. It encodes CASSGIAGGPHNEQFF.

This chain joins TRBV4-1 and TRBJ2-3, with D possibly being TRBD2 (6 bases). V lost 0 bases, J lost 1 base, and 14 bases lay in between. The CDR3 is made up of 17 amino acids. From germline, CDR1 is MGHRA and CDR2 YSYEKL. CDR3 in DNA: TGCGCCAGCAGCCAAGATATCGGCGGGACCCGCACAGATACGCAGTATTTT. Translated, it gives CASSQDIGGTRTDTQYF.